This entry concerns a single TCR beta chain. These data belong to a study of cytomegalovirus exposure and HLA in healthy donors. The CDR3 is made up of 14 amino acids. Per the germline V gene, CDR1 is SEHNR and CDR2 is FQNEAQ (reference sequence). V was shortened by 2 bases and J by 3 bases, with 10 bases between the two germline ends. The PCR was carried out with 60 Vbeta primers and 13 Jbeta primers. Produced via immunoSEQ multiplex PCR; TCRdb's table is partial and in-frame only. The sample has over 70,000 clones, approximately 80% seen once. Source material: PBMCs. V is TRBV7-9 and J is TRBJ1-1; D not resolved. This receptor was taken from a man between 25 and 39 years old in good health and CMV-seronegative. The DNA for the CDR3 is TGTGCCAGCAGCTTAAGAGTTTTGGACACTGAAGCTTTCTTT. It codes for CASSLRVLDTEAFF. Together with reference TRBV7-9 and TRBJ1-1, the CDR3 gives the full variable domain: DTGVSQNPRHKITKRGQNVTFRCDPISEHNRLYWYRQTLGQGPEFLTYFQNEAQLEKSRLLSDRFSAERPKGSFSTLEIQRTEQGDSAMYLCASSLRVLDTEAFFGQGTRLTVV.